A selection of T cell receptor beta chains follows, all from one sample in a study of blood T cells in healthy people across ages. TCRdb reprocessed the 5' RACE reads with MiXCR, giving one entry per CDR3 protein. This table holds about 1.6 million distinct CDR3 sequences, roughly a third found once. Source material: blood. These receptors came from a woman in her twenties or thirties in good health. Both conserved end residues are part of each CDR3. The D gene is left open where the match is weak. Rows may omit the clone size; those that give it use once, few, many or a size class.

V	D	length	size	J	CDR3	DNA
TRBV30	-	14	-	TRBJ1-5	CAWRGSTINQPQHF	TGTGCCTGGAGAGGGTCCACGATTAATCAGCCCCAGCATTTT
TRBV9	TRBD1	14	-	TRBJ2-7	CASSIGTAFYEQYF	TGTGCCAGCAGCATCGGGACAGCCTTCTACGAGCAGTACTTC
TRBV29-1	TRBD2	19	-	TRBJ2-1	CSVEGSGSGRAPTYNEQFF	TGCAGCGTTGAAGGTTCGGGTAGCGGGAGGGCCCCTACTTACAATGAGCAGTTCTTC
TRBV5-1	TRBD2	17	-	TRBJ2-1	CASSARSTSGRINEQFF	TGCGCCAGCAGCGCTAGAAGTACTAGCGGGAGGATAAATGAGCAGTTCTTC
TRBV6-1	-	14	-	TRBJ1-2	CASSELDSNYGYTF	TGTGCCAGCAGTGAACTAGACAGTAACTATGGCTACACCTTC
TRBV12-5	-	13	-	TRBJ2-1	CASGFLRDNEQFF	TGTGCTAGTGGTTTCCTCAGGGATAATGAGCAGTTCTTC
TRBV20-1	-	15	few	TRBJ2-3	CSPRSERSSTDTQYF	TGCAGTCCTCGGAGTGAGCGGTCTAGCACAGATACGCAGTATTTT
TRBV29-1	-	15	-	TRBJ1-1	CSVEGADLQDTEAFF	TGCAGCGTTGAGGGGGCCGATCTCCAGGACACTGAAGCTTTCTTT
TRBV7-8	-	14	few	TRBJ2-1	CASSLMGWGDEQFF	TGTGCCAGCAGCTTAATGGGGTGGGGCGATGAGCAGTTCTTC
TRBV6-2/TRBV6-3	-	14	few	TRBJ2-5	CASSYRRGQETQYF	TGTGCCAGCAGTTACCGGAGGGGGCAAGAGACCCAGTACTTC
TRBV27	-	12	-	TRBJ2-7	CASSAQGCEQYF	TGTGCCAGCAGTGCACAGGGCTGCGAGCAGTACTTC